Below, 20 T cell receptor beta chains from the same sample are listed, as sequenced in a study of T cells in Graves' hyperthyroidism and ophthalmopathy. Template material for amplifying TCR beta CDR3 regions consisted of RNA transcripts. TCR CDR3 regions were first amplified by RT-PCR with HTBI primers. TCRdb reprocessed the multiplex PCR reads via MiXCR and lists one record per CDR3 protein. Among approximately 610,000 distinct CDR3 sequences, roughly 15% were seen once, and the ten largest hold around 4.1%. Sequencing used blood. The receptors come from a woman between 40 and 50 years old with Graves' ophthalmopathy.

This clonotype was seen many times. The chain joins TRBV27 to TRBJ2-5; TRBD2 matches 9 bases. After removal of 2 bases from V and 5 bases from J, the junction contained 21 bases not matched to a gene. The CDR3 is made up of 20 amino acids. Germline assignment: CDR1 MNHEY and CDR2 SMNVEV (reference sequence). The CDR3 is CASSLPARVAGEDQGETQYF. CDR3 bases: TGTGCCAGCAGTTTACCCGCGAGGGTAGCGGGGGAGGACCAGGGGGAGACCCAGTACTTC.

This clonotype showed up many times. The genes are TRBV7-3 and TRBJ2-4, with D possibly TRBD2 on 6 matching bases. V was clipped by 6 bases and J by 6 bases, with 12 bases between them. Germline V lookup: CDR1 SGHTA, CDR2 FQGTGA. This CDR3 contains 13 residues. The CDR3 loop is CASSGGAANIQYF. In DNA form, the CDR3 reads TGTGCCAGCAGTGGCGGGGCAGCAAACATTCAGTACTTC. Filled out from reference TRBV7-3 and TRBJ2-4, the complete variable domain reads GAGVSQTPSNKVTEKGKYVELRCDPISGHTALYWYRQSLGQGPEFLIYFQGTGAADDSGLPNDRFFAVRPEGSVSTLKIQRTERGDSAVYLCASSGGAANIQYFGAGTRLSVL.

This clonotype was seen more than once but under ten times. The chain links TRBV30 to TRBJ2-5, with 8 bases fitting TRBD2. The CDR3 runs to 13 residues. Germline CDR1 is GTSNPN and CDR2 is SVGIG (reference sequence). With V trimmed by 5 bases and J by 5 bases, 7 bases remained unmatched. The CDR3 protein is CAWDSGKRETQYF. CDR3 bases: TGTGCCTGGGATAGCGGGAAACGGGAGACCCAGTACTTC.

The sample holds many counts of this clonotype. The CDR3 DNA reads as TGTGCCAGCAGCGTAGGTGGGGATTCCTATGGCTACACCTTC. This encodes CASSVGGDSYGYTF. This chain uses TRBV9 with TRBJ1-2; D remains unclear. Germline values: CDR1 SGDLS, CDR2 YYNGEE. The CDR3 consists of 14 residues. Trimming took 0 bases from V and 4 from J, leaving 10 bases between them.

The chain combines TRBV6-2 or TRBV6-3 with TRBJ2-2; TRBD2 matches 10 bases. Germline V gene data show CDR1 as MNHEY and CDR2 as SVGEGT. The J segment lost 5 bases and the V segment lost 5 bases, leaving 5 bases of the junction unmatched. The CDR3 sequence is 15 residues long. CDR3 in DNA: TGTGCCAGCAGTCTAGCGGGAGTACTTACCGGGGAGCTGTTTTTT. Translation gives CASSLAGVLTGELFF.

The J gene is TRBJ1-5, the V gene TRBV2; perhaps TRBD1 as D (6 bases). V was cut by 2 bases and J by 2 bases, with 10 bases left in between. The CDR3 extends over 15 amino acids. The germline V gene has CDR1 SNHLY and CDR2 FYNNEI. CDR3: CASSEQGKGNQPQHF. The CDR3 nucleotides are TGTGCCAGCAGTGAACAGGGGAAGGGCAATCAGCCCCAGCATTTT.

This clonotype was detected many times. The genes are TRBV6-1 and TRBJ2-2; D might be TRBD1 or TRBD2, each matching 6 bases. Germline V lookup: CDR1 MNHNS, CDR2 SASEGT. Between the trimmed V and J ends, which lost 3 bases and 5 bases, there was a span of 13 bases. CDR3 size: 15 residues. The CDR3 DNA sequence: TGTGCCAGCAGTGACCTCCTAGGGGGGACCGGGGAGCTGTTTTTT. Translation gives CASSDLLGGTGELFF.

This clonotype was recorded at least ten times. The rearrangement joins TRBV20-1 to TRBJ2-2; no firm D call. The CDR3 runs 13 residues. With 3 bases removed from V and 3 bases from J, the gap between germline ends came to 8 bases. The germline V gene encodes CDR1 DFQATT and CDR2 SNEGSKA (reference sequence). CDR3 sequence reads: CSASGPHTGELFF. In DNA, the CDR3 is TGCAGTGCTAGTGGGCCACACACCGGGGAGCTGTTTTTT.

This clonotype came up many times. This sequence joins TRBV6-1 and TRBJ2-7; D is possibly TRBD2 (5 bases). The CDR3 is 12 amino acids. In germline, CDR1 is MNHNS, CDR2 SASEGT. V was pared by 7 bases and J by 3 bases, with 10 bases between. For the CDR3, the DNA is TGTGCCAGCAAGGGAGAGGGCTACGAGCAGTACTTC. Amino acid sequence: CASKGEGYEQYF.

At least ten counts were recorded for this clonotype. This chain connects TRBV19 to TRBJ1-2; a possible D gene is TRBD1 (5 bases). CDR3 length: 15 residues. V lost 5 bases and J lost 2, with 15 bases in between. Germline CDR1 and CDR2: LNHDA and SQIVND (reference sequence). The CDR3 region has the DNA TGTGCCAGTAGTGGTTCTCTGGACAAAAACTATGGCTACACCTTC. This sequence encodes CASSGSLDKNYGYTF.

This clonotype was counted between two and nine times. The chain joins TRBV19 to TRBJ2-7; tentatively, D is TRBD1 (6 bases). The CDR3 has 16 residues. The V and J ends lost 1 base and 0 bases respectively, with 13 bases between them. Germline lookup yields CDR1 LNHDA and CDR2 SQIVND (reference sequence). The CDR3 protein is CASSIADSLPSYEQYF. CDR3 nucleotides: TGTGCCAGTAGTATAGCGGACAGTCTACCCTCCTACGAGCAGTACTTC.

This clonotype appeared many times. The chain carries TRBV24-1 and TRBJ1-5; D is perhaps TRBD1 (5 bases). Trimming shortened V by 9 bases and J by 4 bases, and 12 bases separated the two germline ends. The CDR3 sequence is 13 residues long. CDR1 KGHDR and CDR2 SFDVKD come from the germline V gene. CDR3 in DNA: TGTGCCACCCGTGGACAAGAGAATCAGCCCCAGCATTTT. As protein: CATRGQENQPQHF.

This clonotype was picked up many times. The V and J genes are TRBV7-2 and TRBJ2-7, with D unresolved. Trimming took off 5 bases at V and 4 bases at J, with 12 bases between the two ends. Germline loops: CDR1 SGHTA, CDR2 FQGNSA. The CDR3 loop spans 13 amino acids. Here the CDR3 reads CASSPEGWYEQYF. The CDR3, as DNA: TGTGCCAGCAGCCCCGAAGGGTGGTACGAGCAGTACTTC.

This chain connects TRBV14 to TRBJ2-5; TRBD1 agrees at 9 bases. This CDR3 has 15 residues. V was clipped by 4 bases and J by 9 bases; unmatched bases: 12. Germline CDR1 SGHDN, CDR2 FVKESK. CDR3 loop: CASSLRGQGITAQYF. DNA for the CDR3: TGTGCCAGCAGCCTTCGGGGACAGGGTATCACGGCCCAGTACTTC.

The chain uses TRBV5-5 and TRBJ2-2; D remains ambiguous. V lost 5 bases and J 0 bases, leaving 8 bases between the germline ends. This CDR3 is 14 amino acids long. Looked up from germline, CDR1 is SGHKS and CDR2 is YYEKEE (reference sequence). Here the CDR3 DNA reads TGTGCCAGCAGAGCAGAAACGAACACCGGGGAGCTGTTTTTT. It is translated as CASRAETNTGELFF. Combining the CDR3 with reference TRBV5-5 and TRBJ2-2 gives the whole variable domain DAGVTQSPTHLIKTRGQQVTLRCSPISGHKSVSWYQQVLGQGPQFIFQYYEKEERGRGNFPDRFSARQFPNYSSELNVNALLLGDSALYLCASRAETNTGELFFGEGSRLTVL.

This clonotype was observed many times. The chain employs TRBV12-3 or TRBV12-4 and TRBJ2-7; TRBD1 is a possible D gene (6 bases). V lost 3 bases and J lost 7, with 16 bases in between. This CDR3 is 14 amino acids long. CDR3 protein: CASSFGGLLEEQYF. For the CDR3, the DNA is TGTGCCAGCAGTTTTGGGGGCCTCCTAGAAGAGCAGTACTTC.

There are many counts of this clonotype. At one boundary the junction diverges from the germline segment, which might be a read error. The chain recombines TRBV6-1 with TRBJ2-7, with D maybe TRBD2 (5 bases). The germline CDR1 and CDR2 sequences are MNHNS and SASEGT. The CDR3 loop spans 15 amino acids. The CDR3 DNA reads as TGTGCCAGCAGTGAAGCGCCCTCCTCTTTGGTTAGGCGGGACTTC. Translating gives CASSEAPSSLVRRDF.

The table lists this clonotype with many counts. The chain employs TRBV19 and TRBJ2-7; D is undetermined. The CDR3 loop spans 15 amino acids. Germline CDR1 reads LNHDA; CDR2 reads SQIVND (reference sequence). V lost 5 bases, J lost 1 base, and 15 bases lay in between. CDR3 amino acids: CASSVLGLRSYEQYF. The DNA of the CDR3 is TGTGCCAGTAGTGTCCTTGGGCTAAGGTCCTACGAGCAGTACTTC.

The sample holds many counts of this clonotype. V is TRBV20-1 and J is TRBJ1-2, with TRBD1 identical over 8 bases. CDR3 length: 14 amino acids. V lost 6 bases and J lost 6; bases outside the gene matches: 12. CDR1 and CDR2 from the germline V gene are DFQATT and SNEGSKA (reference sequence). The CDR3 bases are TGCAGTGCCAGACAGGGGATGGGGCTAGATGGCTACACCTTC. It codes for CSARQGMGLDGYTF.

This clonotype was detected ten times or more. This rearrangement joins TRBV6-2 or TRBV6-3 to TRBJ2-7; either TRBD1 or TRBD2 may supply D (5 bases each). This CDR3 has 14 residues. Germline loops: CDR1 MNHEY, CDR2 SVGEGT. Between the trimmed V and J ends, which lost 5 bases and 2 bases, there was a span of 13 bases. The CDR3 region has the DNA TGTGCCAGCAGTGTTGGGACGGGCACCTACGAGCAGTACTTC. As protein: CASSVGTGTYEQYF.